This T cell receptor beta chain derives from a study of beta chain features in type 1 diabetes. Overall study findings and caveats: Within each of all four CD4+ subsets, Type 1 diabetes patients had TCRB CDR3s that were moderately but significantly shorter. Any role of HLA type in TCRB rearrangement remained unresolved here. Possible PCR preference for shorter templates applied equally to patients and controls. Sequencing from cDNA could over-represent high-TCR-expressing cells.

The CDR3 has 11 residues. The J segment lost 6 bases and the V segment lost 8 bases, leaving 4 bases of the junction unmatched. Looked up from germline, CDR1 is MNHNS and CDR2 is SASEGT. Every isolated RNA sample was fully reverse transcribed, so sequencing captured expressed TCRB transcripts. Method: immunoSEQ multiplex PCR; TCRdb's copy keeps in-frame clones and lacks some. The data contain about 930,000 clones, about a sixth of them seen just once; the ten biggest clones take up 0.02% to 0.025%. In regard to this clone: As yet, its antigen is unknown.

This sequence originates from a woman aged 18-29 years in good health. Sequencing used naive CD4+ T cells from blood. J is TRBJ2-7 and V is TRBV6-1; 7 nucleotides match TRBD2. CDR3 bases: TGTGCCAGCCAGGGAGGGGTCGAGCAGTACTTC. The encoded protein is CASQGGVEQYF.